The T cell receptor beta chain described here comes from a study of T cell repertoires in cytomegalovirus infection. TCRdb independently ran MiXCR on the reads; one entry per CDR3 protein. The sample carries 570,000 or so distinct CDR3 sequences, under 45% recorded once. In the case of this clonotype: Its antigen remains unknown.

The length of the CDR3 is 13 residues. Germline V CDR1 and CDR2: SQVTM, ANQGSEA. V was pared by 7 bases and J by 2 bases, with 15 bases between. The sample consisted of cultured PBMCs, taken from culture after CMV antigen stimulation. This sequence was found in a human donor in good health (CMV status not recorded). Some clones in this sample may be carry-over from other donors' samples. The chain is built from TRBV29-1 and TRBJ2-7; TRBD1 might be the D (5 bases). CDR3 bases: TGCAGCGCCACCCGCCCAGGGACCTACGAGCAGTACTTC. Translated, it gives CSATRPGTYEQYF.